The 21 T cell receptor beta chains in this list originate from one sample, sequenced in a study of early T cells in non-severe SARS-CoV-2 infection. TCRdb processed the 5' RACE reads anew with MiXCR; each CDR3 protein has one entry. The sample yields 50,000 or so distinct CDR3 sequences, over 3.5% seen once. The sequencing input was whole blood. These receptors all come from an adult who was a healthcare worker with PCR-confirmed SARS-CoV-2 infection or an uninfected control (not recorded which).

This chain links TRBV27 with TRBJ2-1; 9 bases are shared with TRBD2. This CDR3 region has 16 residues. V gave up 0 bases and J gave up 4 bases; unmatched junction bases: 4. In germline, CDR1 is MNHEY, CDR2 SMNVEV (reference sequence). CDR3 loop: CASSLSAGGTYNEQFF. The CDR3 coding sequence is TGTGCCAGCAGTTTATCGGCGGGGGGGACGTACAATGAGCAGTTCTTC.

In this sample, this clonotype turned up a few times. This chain joins TRBV6-5 and TRBJ2-3, with D possibly matching TRBD2 (5 bases). The CDR3 runs 17 residues. Germline CDR1 MNHEY, CDR2 SVGAGI. V was clipped by 2 bases and J by 1 base, with 16 bases between them. CDR3 loop: CASSYRGPARGTDTQYF. CDR3 DNA: TGTGCCAGCAGTTACCGCGGGCCCGCTAGGGGCACAGATACGCAGTATTTT.

This clonotype came up many times. V gene TRBV6-5 combines with J gene TRBJ1-3; no reliable D call. V was pared by 4 bases and J by 0 bases, with 10 bases between. From germline, CDR1 is MNHEY and CDR2 SVGAGI. CDR3 length equals 15 residues. The CDR3 coding sequence is TGTGCCAGCAGTTGGTCCACCGACTCTGGAAACACCATATATTTT. Protein product: CASSWSTDSGNTIYF.

This clonotype was recorded at least ten times. The chain links TRBV7-2 to TRBJ1-1, with 8 bases matching TRBD1. Germline CDR1 and CDR2: SGHTA and FQGNSA. The CDR3 totals 14 residues. The junction had 5 bases not matched to a gene; V was cut back by 5 bases and J by 3 bases. The DNA for the CDR3 is TGTGCCAGCAGCCTTGACAGGGGCTACACTGAAGCTTTCTTT. Encoded protein: CASSLDRGYTEAFF.

This clonotype turned up a few times. The J gene is TRBJ1-5, the V gene TRBV7-9; TRBD1 might be the D (6 bases). Trimming removed 1 base from V and 3 bases from J, with 10 bases in between. Germline V CDR1 and CDR2: SEHNR, FQNEAQ (reference sequence). This CDR3 contains 15 residues. The CDR3 nucleotides are TGTGCCAGCAGCTTAGATTGGGACACCAATCAGCCCCAGCATTTT. The encoded protein is CASSLDWDTNQPQHF.

The V and J genes are TRBV20-1 and TRBJ2-3; possible D gene TRBD2, 5 bases. Germline CDR1 reads DFQATT; CDR2 reads SNEGSKA (reference sequence). V was clipped by 0 bases and J by 3 bases, with 16 bases between them. CDR3 length: 16 residues. CDR3 sequence reads: CSARDHQRFFTDTQYF. For the CDR3, the DNA is TGCAGTGCTAGAGATCATCAGCGGTTCTTTACAGATACGCAGTATTTT.

This clonotype was detected many times. V is TRBV9 and J is TRBJ2-1; unclear D gene. Looked up from germline, CDR1 is SGDLS and CDR2 is YYNGEE. The CDR3 loop spans 12 amino acids. V shed 7 bases and J shed 7 bases, with 12 bases lying between them. The CDR3 is CASGPFQNEQFF. The CDR3, as DNA: TGTGCCAGCGGACCCTTCCAGAATGAGCAGTTCTTC. Supplemented by reference TRBV9 and TRBJ2-1, the full variable domain reads DSGVTQTPKHLITATGQRVTLRCSPRSGDLSVYWYQQSLDQGLQFLIQYYNGEERAKGNILERFSAQQFPDLHSELNLSSLELGDSALYFCASGPFQNEQFFGPGTRLTVL.

In this sample, this clonotype turned up many times. The CDR3 DNA sequence: TGTGCCAGTAGTACTTCAGGGGGCTTCCCTGGCTACGAGCAGTACTTC. Translated: CASSTSGGFPGYEQYF. The chain recombines TRBV19 with TRBJ2-7, with TRBD1 matching 8 bases. The CDR3 has 16 residues. Germline trimming cut 4 bases from V and 3 bases from J; bases unmatched to any gene: 11. Germline V gene lookup returns CDR1 LNHDA and CDR2 SQIVND (reference sequence).

This clonotype appeared many times. The genes are TRBV29-1 and TRBJ2-7; 8 nucleotides line up with TRBD2. Germline lookup yields CDR1 SQVTM and CDR2 ANQGSEA. The CDR3 has 13 residues. The junction had 4 bases not matched to a gene; V was cut back by 4 bases and J by 2 bases. Here the CDR3 reads CSVVTSGTYEQYF. CDR3 DNA sequence: TGCAGCGTTGTAACTAGCGGAACCTACGAGCAGTACTTC.

This clonotype has only a few counts. V and J are TRBV29-1 and TRBJ1-4; 11 bases agree with TRBD1. The CDR3 is 15 residues long. The V and J ends lost 6 bases and 0 bases, in that order; junction bases with no gene match: 3. Germline V gene lookup returns CDR1 SQVTM and CDR2 ANQGSEA. In nucleotides, the CDR3 is TGCAGCGTACCGGGACAGGGGGCAACTAATGAAAAACTGTTTTTT. Its protein product is CSVPGQGATNEKLFF.

This clonotype has at least ten counts. The rearrangement uses TRBV10-1 and TRBJ2-5; D possibly corresponds to TRBD2 (5 bases). The CDR3 is made up of 11 amino acids. V lost 3 bases to trimming and J lost 8 bases, with 7 bases between them. Germline V gene sequence: CDR1 WNHNN, CDR2 SYGVQD (reference sequence). Written as DNA, the CDR3 is TGCGCCAGCAGTGAAACGGGAACCCAGTACTTC. Protein: CASSETGTQYF.

Many counts were recorded for this clonotype. The rearrangement links TRBV14 to TRBJ2-6; D gene uncertain. V was pared by 0 bases and J by 8 bases, with 8 bases between. The CDR3 runs 14 residues. Looked up from germline, CDR1 is SGHDN and CDR2 is FVKESK. CDR3 loop: CASSQDLPPNVLTF. Written as DNA, the CDR3 is TGTGCCAGCAGCCAAGATTTACCTCCCAACGTCCTGACTTTC.

This clonotype was observed many times. The rearrangement joins TRBV7-9 to TRBJ2-2; D uncertain. Germline CDR1 reads SEHNR; CDR2 reads FQNEAQ (reference sequence). This CDR3 contains 13 residues. The V and J ends lost 2 bases and 5 bases respectively, with 6 bases between them. CDR3 in DNA: TGTGCCAGCAGCTTACAGAGGACCGGGGAGCTGTTTTTT. Amino acid sequence: CASSLQRTGELFF.

This clonotype was counted only a few times. This chain uses TRBV11-2 with TRBJ2-7; D perhaps matches TRBD2 (6 bases). The CDR3 spans 15 residues. Germline V gives CDR1 SGHAT, CDR2 FQNNGV. V gave up 1 base and J gave up 3 bases, with 13 bases separating them. CDR3 sequence (DNA): TGTGCCAGCAGCTTAGCTAGCGTCATCGTCTACGAGCAGTACTTC. It translates to CASSLASVIVYEQYF.

This clonotype showed up many times. The V and J genes are TRBV7-9 and TRBJ2-5; 7 nucleotides match TRBD1. The CDR3 totals 16 residues. Germline V gene data show CDR1 as SEHNR and CDR2 as FQNEAQ (reference sequence). With 5 bases clipped from V and 0 bases from J, the junction kept 9 bases outside the gene matches. The CDR3 DNA reads TGTGCCAGCAGCGTAACCAGGGGGTACAACCAAGAGACCCAGTACTTC. Amino acid sequence: CASSVTRGYNQETQYF.

This clonotype was recorded many times. At one end, the junction sequence differs from germline, possibly due to a read error. This chain joins TRBV19 and TRBJ1-5; 9 bases map to TRBD1. The CDR3 totals 14 residues. Germline assignment: CDR1 LNHDA and CDR2 SQIVND (reference sequence). CDR3 in amino acids: CASSTGTGNRPQHF. The DNA for the CDR3 is TGTGCCAGTAGTACTGGGACAGGGAATCGGCCCCAGCATTTT.

This clonotype was detected ten times or more. The V gene is TRBV7-2, the J gene TRBJ2-7; D ambiguous. Trimming pared 0 bases from V and 5 bases from J, leaving 5 bases between. Germline CDR1 reads SGHTA; CDR2 reads FQGNSA. The CDR3 runs 12 residues. DNA of the CDR3: TGTGCCAGCAGCTTAGCGGTCAACGAGCAGTACTTC. Its translation is CASSLAVNEQYF.

This clonotype was picked up many times. The chain employs TRBV7-9 and TRBJ1-2; 7 nucleotides align to TRBD1. CDR3 size: 14 residues. Losses at the gene ends were 6 bases for V and 4 bases for J; bases not matched to a gene: 8. CDR1 is SEHNR, CDR2 FQNEAQ, per germline (reference sequence). The CDR3 nucleotides read TGTGCCAGCAGTCGAGAACAGGGGACCTATGGCTACACCTTC. Residues: CASSREQGTYGYTF.

This clonotype has a count of ten or more. The chain carries TRBV9 and TRBJ2-3; D is ambiguous. With 2 bases removed from V and 2 bases from J, the gap between germline ends came to 6 bases. This CDR3 region has 13 residues. Germline V gene data show CDR1 as SGDLS and CDR2 as YYNGEE. CDR3 sequence: CASSVRNTDTQYF. The CDR3 nucleotides read TGTGCCAGCAGCGTTCGTAACACAGATACGCAGTATTTT. The variable domain in full, with the rest retrieved from reference TRBV9 and TRBJ2-3, is DSGVTQTPKHLITATGQRVTLRCSPRSGDLSVYWYQQSLDQGLQFLIQYYNGEERAKGNILERFSAQQFPDLHSELNLSSLELGDSALYFCASSVRNTDTQYFGPGTRLTVL.

This clonotype has at least ten counts. The V call is TRBV10-3, the J call TRBJ2-7; TRBD2 agrees at 14 bases. Germline lookup yields CDR1 ENHRY and CDR2 SYGVKD. The J segment lost 3 bases and the V segment lost 1 base, leaving 2 bases of the junction unmatched. The CDR3 length is 16 residues. The CDR3 nucleotides read TGTGCCATCAGTGAGTGGACTAGCGGGGGGTTCTACGAGCAGTACTTC. Translating it yields CAISEWTSGGFYEQYF.

This clonotype was observed many times. The chain joins TRBV29-1 to TRBJ1-5; D uncertain. Per germline, CDR1 SQVTM and CDR2 ANQGSEA. There are 13 residues in the CDR3. The ends were cut back, 4 bases at V and 5 bases at J, with 12 bases in the middle. The CDR3 sequence: CSVGTQVDQPQHF. CDR3 coding DNA: TGCAGCGTTGGTACTCAGGTCGATCAGCCCCAGCATTTT.